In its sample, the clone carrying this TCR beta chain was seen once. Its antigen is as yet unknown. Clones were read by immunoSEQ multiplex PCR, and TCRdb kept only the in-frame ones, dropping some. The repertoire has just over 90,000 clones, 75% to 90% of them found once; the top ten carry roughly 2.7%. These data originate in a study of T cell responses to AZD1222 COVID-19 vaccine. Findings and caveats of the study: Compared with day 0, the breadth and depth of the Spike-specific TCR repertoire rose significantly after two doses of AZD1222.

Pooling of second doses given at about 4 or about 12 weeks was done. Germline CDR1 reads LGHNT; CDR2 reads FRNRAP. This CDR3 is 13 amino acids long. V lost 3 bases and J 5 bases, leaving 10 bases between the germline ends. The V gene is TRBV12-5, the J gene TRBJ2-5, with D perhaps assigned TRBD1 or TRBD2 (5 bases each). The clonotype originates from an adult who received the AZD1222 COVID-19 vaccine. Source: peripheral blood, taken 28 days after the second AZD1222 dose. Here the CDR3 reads CASGLGTLETQYF. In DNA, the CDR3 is TGTGCTAGTGGTTTAGGGACCTTGGAGACCCAGTACTTC.